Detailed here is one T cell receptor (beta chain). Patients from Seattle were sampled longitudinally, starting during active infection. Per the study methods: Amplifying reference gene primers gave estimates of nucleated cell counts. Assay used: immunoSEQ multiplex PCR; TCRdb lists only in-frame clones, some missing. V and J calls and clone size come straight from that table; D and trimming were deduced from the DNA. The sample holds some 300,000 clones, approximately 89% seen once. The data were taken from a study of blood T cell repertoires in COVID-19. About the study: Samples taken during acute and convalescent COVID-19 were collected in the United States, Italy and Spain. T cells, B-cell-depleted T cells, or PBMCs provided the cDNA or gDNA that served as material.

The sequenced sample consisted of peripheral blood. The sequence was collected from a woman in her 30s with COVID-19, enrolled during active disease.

The CDR3 loop is CASSPSRGGGEKLFF. CDR3 sequence (DNA): TGTGCCAGCAGTCCCTCGCGGGGGGGCGGTGAAAAACTGTTTTTT. J is TRBJ1-4 and V is TRBV6-5; D is possibly TRBD1 (6 bases). Trimming took off 5 bases at V and 7 bases at J, with 17 bases between the two ends. CDR1 MNHEY and CDR2 SVGAGI come from the germline V gene. CDR3 length: 15 residues.